The next 31 T cell receptor beta chains were all read from a single sample in a study of blood T cell repertoires in COVID-19. TCRdb's table, derived via immunoSEQ multiplex PCR, lists solely in-frame clones and lacks some. The top ten clones hold roughly 2.3% of a sample with 300,000 or so clones, more than 85% of them seen once. Sequencing was done on a sample of peripheral blood. These receptors were collected from a woman aged 25 to 39 with COVID-19, enrolled during active disease.

This clone appeared once. V gene TRBV27 combines with J gene TRBJ1-6; 10 bases agree with TRBD1. This CDR3 is built from 16 residues. Germline CDR1 and CDR2: MNHEY and SMNVEV (reference sequence). V was clipped by 3 bases and J by 10 bases; unmatched bases: 9. The CDR3 spells CASSLGLGTGESPLHF. Here the CDR3 DNA reads TGTGCCAGCAGTTTGGGGCTCGGGACAGGGGAATCACCCCTCCACTTT.

The V call is TRBV9, the J call TRBJ2-1; D may be TRBD2 (6 bases). The germline V gene encodes CDR1 SGDLS and CDR2 YYNGEE. The V and J ends lost 1 base and 4 bases respectively, with 9 bases between them. The CDR3 loop spans 14 amino acids. The DNA for the CDR3 is TGTGCCAGCAGCGTAATAGCGGAGTACAATGAGCAGTTCTTC. Its translation is CASSVIAEYNEQFF.

The genes are TRBV5-4 and TRBJ1-2; D is undetermined. V lost 1 base to trimming and J lost 6 bases, with 10 bases between them. The length of the CDR3 is 13 residues. Germline-derived CDR1 and CDR2 are SGHNT and YYREEE (reference sequence). For the CDR3, the DNA is TGTGCCAGCAGCTTGTCCGGGGTTGATGGCTACACCTTC. Translation: CASSLSGVDGYTF.

This clone has only one observation. The V gene is TRBV2, the J gene TRBJ2-1, with TRBD1 identical over 10 bases. Germline V gene lookup returns CDR1 SNHLY and CDR2 FYNNEI. The CDR3 has 15 amino acids. The J segment lost 4 bases and the V segment lost 6 bases, leaving 6 bases of the junction unmatched. CDR3 sequence: CASREDRGTYNEQFF. In nucleotides, the CDR3 is TGTGCCAGCAGGGAGGACAGGGGGACATACAATGAGCAGTTCTTC.

This chain uses TRBV11-1 with TRBJ2-1, with 10 bases fitting TRBD2. V lost 2 bases to trimming and J lost 8 bases; unmatched junction nucleotides: 3. Per germline, CDR1 SGHAT and CDR2 FQDESV (reference sequence). The CDR3 loop spans 14 amino acids. The CDR3 protein is CASSLSTSGDEQFF. The CDR3 DNA sequence: TGTGCCAGCAGCTTAAGCACTAGCGGGGATGAGCAGTTCTTC.

This chain joins TRBV2 and TRBJ2-7; 9 bases line up with TRBD1. Looked up from germline, CDR1 is SNHLY and CDR2 is FYNNEI. The CDR3 has 13 residues. The V segment lost 7 bases and the J segment 6 bases; nucleotides outside the gene matches: 7. The CDR3, as DNA: TGTGCCAGCAATGTGGGACAGGGTGGCGAGCAGTACTTC. This translates into CASNVGQGGEQYF. Complete variable domain (other parts from reference TRBV2 and TRBJ2-7): EPEVTQTPSHQVTQMGQEVILRCVPISNHLYFYWYRQILGQKVEFLVSFYNNEISEKSEIFDDQFSVERPDGSNFTLKIRSTKLEDSAMYFCASNVGQGGEQYFGPGTRLTVT.

This chain connects TRBV5-1 to TRBJ1-6; TRBD1 agrees at 7 bases. The junction had 5 bases not matched to a gene; V was cut back by 7 bases and J by 7 bases. The CDR3 sequence is 13 residues long. CDR1 SGHRS and CDR2 YFSETQ come from the germline V gene. CDR3 bases: TGCGCCAGCCGGACAGGCGAAAATTCACCCCTCCACTTT. It codes for CASRTGENSPLHF.

The chain employs TRBV4-1 and TRBJ1-2, with D tentatively TRBD1 (5 bases). The V end lost 1 base, the J end lost 4 bases, and 10 bases lay between the germline ends. From germline, CDR1 is MGHRA and CDR2 YSYEKL. CDR3 length: 14 residues. The CDR3 reads CASSQVGEGYGYTF. CDR3 nucleotides: TGCGCCAGCAGCCAAGTAGGGGAGGGCTATGGCTACACCTTC.

This rearrangement joins TRBV5-8 to TRBJ1-6, with a possible D match to TRBD1 (5 bases). The CDR3 runs to 14 residues. From germline, CDR1 is SGHTS and CDR2 YDEGEE. Trimming took 7 bases from V and 8 from J, leaving 16 bases between them. CDR3 loop: CASDLGGPDSPLHF. CDR3 nucleotides: TGTGCCAGCGACCTCGGGGGTCCTGATTCACCCCTCCACTTT.

In its sample, this clone was seen a few times. The chain has TRBV19 and TRBJ2-6, with D maybe TRBD2 (6 bases). Germline V gene data show CDR1 as LNHDA and CDR2 as SQIVND (reference sequence). V was trimmed by 4 bases and J by 0 bases, leaving 10 bases between them. The CDR3 sequence is 16 residues long. The CDR3 loop is CASSTFGGSGANVLTF. DNA for the CDR3: TGTGCCAGTAGTACCTTCGGGGGCTCTGGGGCCAACGTCCTGACTTTC.

The V and J genes are TRBV4-1 and TRBJ2-5; 9 bases fit TRBD1. The germline V gene has CDR1 MGHRA and CDR2 YSYEKL. There are 18 residues in the CDR3. Losses at the gene ends were 4 bases for V and 2 bases for J; bases not matched to a gene: 14. The chain's CDR3 is CASSRGQGSVSGQETQYF. The CDR3 DNA reads as TGCGCCAGCAGCCGAGGACAGGGGAGTGTTAGCGGACAAGAGACCCAGTACTTC.

The CDR3 protein is CASSLPQGASSYNEQFF. The CDR3, as DNA: TGTGCCAGCAGCCTCCCCCAGGGCGCGAGCTCCTACAATGAGCAGTTCTTC. The chain combines TRBV5-6 with TRBJ2-1; perhaps TRBD1 as D (5 bases). The CDR3 loop spans 17 amino acids. Germline lookup yields CDR1 SGHDT and CDR2 YYEEEE. V gave up 4 bases and J gave up 0 bases, with 17 bases separating them.

The CDR3 DNA is TGTGCCATCCGCAGCGGGCTACAAGAGACCCAGTACTTC. Protein product: CAIRSGLQETQYF. V and J are TRBV10-3 and TRBJ2-5; weak D call: TRBD2 (6 bases). Per the germline V gene, CDR1 is ENHRY and CDR2 is SYGVKD. V gave up 8 bases and J gave up 2 bases, with 12 bases separating them. This CDR3 has 13 amino acids.

The chain recombines TRBV29-1 with TRBJ1-2, with D maybe TRBD1 (5 bases). The CDR3 is 12 residues long. V lost 4 bases to trimming and J lost 4 bases, with 10 bases between them. Germline loops: CDR1 SQVTM, CDR2 ANQGSEA. CDR3: CSVGQGSYGYTF. The CDR3 bases are TGCAGCGTTGGTCAGGGCTCCTATGGCTACACCTTC. Based on the CDR3 plus reference TRBV29-1 and TRBJ1-2, the full variable domain is SAVISQKPSRDICQRGTSLTIQCQVDSQVTMMFWYRQQPGQSLTLIATANQGSEATYESGFVIDKFPISRPNLTFSTLTVSNMSPEDSSIYLCSVGQGSYGYTFGSGTRLTVV.

This chain connects TRBV5-6 to TRBJ2-6, with 7 bases that match TRBD1. With V trimmed by 10 bases and J by 0 bases, 13 bases remained unmatched. This CDR3 spans 17 amino acids. The germline V gene encodes CDR1 SGHDT and CDR2 YYEEEE. The CDR3 DNA reads as TGTGCCGGGGGAAAAAGGACAGGCCGCTCTGGGGCCAACGTCCTGACTTTC. It codes for CAGGKRTGRSGANVLTF.

The rearrangement joins TRBV19 to TRBJ2-2; the match to TRBD2 covers 8 bases. J was trimmed by 1 base and V by 4 bases; bases with no gene match: 5. The CDR3 sequence is 16 residues long. The germline V gene encodes CDR1 LNHDA and CDR2 SQIVND (reference sequence). The CDR3 DNA follows: TGTGCCAGTAGTACCAGCGGGAGTGGGAACACCGGGGAGCTGTTTTTT. Residues: CASSTSGSGNTGELFF.

The chain uses TRBV27 and TRBJ1-5; 7 bases agree with TRBD1. The V and J ends lost 5 bases and 1 base, in that order; junction bases with no gene match: 8. CDR1 and CDR2 (germline): MNHEY, SMNVEV (reference sequence). The CDR3 extends over 16 amino acids. This chain's CDR3 is CASSLRQGGSNQPQHF. The CDR3 nucleotides are TGTGCCAGCAGTCTGAGACAGGGAGGAAGCAATCAGCCCCAGCATTTT.

This chain connects TRBV24-1 to TRBJ2-3; 11 bases fit TRBD2. There are 16 residues in the CDR3. V shed 1 base, J shed 4 bases, and the junction held 3 bases outside the gene matches. In germline, CDR1 is KGHDR, CDR2 SFDVKD. The CDR3 loop reads CATSDFTSGSSDTQYF. Here the CDR3 DNA reads TGTGCCACCAGTGATTTTACTAGCGGGAGCTCAGATACGCAGTATTTT.

The chain employs TRBV6-5 and TRBJ2-1, with 10 positions matching TRBD1. The germline CDR1 and CDR2 sequences are MNHEY and SVGAGI. This CDR3 has 13 amino acids. Unmatched junction bases numbered 6, after V lost 11 bases and J lost 5 bases. This CDR3 is CAERDRGDNEQFF. The CDR3 DNA sequence: TGTGCCGAAAGGGACAGGGGTGACAATGAGCAGTTCTTC.

The V call is TRBV30, the J call TRBJ1-5, with a weak D call TRBD1 (5 bases). With 3 bases removed from V and 0 bases from J, the gap between germline ends came to 12 bases. CDR1 GTSNPN and CDR2 SVGIG come from the germline V gene (reference sequence). The CDR3 runs to 15 residues. CDR3 sequence (DNA): TGTGCCTGGAGCCAGGGCCCGATTAGCAATCAGCCCCAGCATTTT. Translating it yields CAWSQGPISNQPQHF.

This chain links TRBV7-9 with TRBJ2-7; 9 nucleotides match TRBD2. V lost 1 base and J lost 1; bases outside the gene matches: 2. CDR1 is SEHNR, CDR2 FQNEAQ, per germline (reference sequence). This CDR3 is built from 15 residues. The CDR3 nucleotides are TGTGCCAGCAGCTTAGACCTAGCGGGATCCTACGAGCAGTACTTC. Amino acid sequence: CASSLDLAGSYEQYF.

The chain uses TRBV30 and TRBJ1-1; D unclear. Germline-derived CDR1 and CDR2 are GTSNPN and SVGIG (reference sequence). The CDR3 has 12 amino acids. Trimming removed 1 base at V and 6 bases at J, with 9 bases between. CDR3 sequence (DNA): TGTGCCTGGAGTGCAGTAACGTCTGAAGCTTTCTTT. Amino acid sequence: CAWSAVTSEAFF.

The chain uses TRBV30 and TRBJ1-1, with 7 bases lining up with TRBD1. Germline CDR1 GTSNPN, CDR2 SVGIG (reference sequence). There are 12 residues in the CDR3. J lost 10 bases, V lost 3 bases, and 8 bases had no gene match. The CDR3 region is CAWSWTGERAFF. The DNA of the CDR3 is TGTGCCTGGAGCTGGACAGGAGAGCGAGCTTTCTTT.

This clone came up once. V is TRBV5-1 and J is TRBJ1-2; the match to TRBD1 covers 9 bases. In germline, CDR1 is SGHRS, CDR2 YFSETQ. J lost 4 bases, V lost 1 base, and 11 bases had no gene match. There are 17 residues in the CDR3. The CDR3 DNA sequence: TGCGCCAGCAGCTTGTCCTTCGGGACAGGGTTCGCCTATGGCTACACCTTC. It codes for CASSLSFGTGFAYGYTF.

The rearrangement joins TRBV27 to TRBJ2-1; TRBD2 matches at 8 bases. V shed 5 bases, J shed 0 bases, and the junction held 3 bases outside the gene matches. The CDR3 is 15 residues long. In germline, CDR1 is MNHEY, CDR2 SMNVEV (reference sequence). The CDR3 sequence: CASSPGTSSYNEQFF. DNA of the CDR3: TGTGCCAGCAGTCCCGGGACTAGCTCCTACAATGAGCAGTTCTTC.

The chain recombines TRBV7-9 with TRBJ2-7, with 9 bases matching TRBD1. After removal of 4 bases from V and 3 bases from J, the junction contained 7 bases not matched to a gene. Germline lookup yields CDR1 SEHNR and CDR2 FQNEAQ (reference sequence). The CDR3 runs 15 residues. The CDR3 bases are TGTGCCAGCAGCTATTTCCCGGGACAGGGCTACGAGCAGTACTTC. This encodes CASSYFPGQGYEQYF.

The rearrangement uses TRBV30 and TRBJ1-5; 8 nucleotides agree with TRBD1. V shed 4 bases, J shed 10 bases, and the junction held 9 bases outside the gene matches. The CDR3 runs to 13 residues. Looked up from germline, CDR1 is GTSNPN and CDR2 is SVGIG (reference sequence). The CDR3 DNA is TGTGCCTGGAACGGACAGGGAGGCAGCCCCCAGCATTTT. Encoded protein: CAWNGQGGSPQHF. The full variable domain, with the rest looked up from reference TRBV30 and TRBJ1-5, is SQTIHQWPATLVQPVGSPLSLECTVEGTSNPNLYWYRQAAGRGLQLLFYSVGIGQISSEVPQNLSASRPQDRQFILSSKKLLLSDSGFYLCAWNGQGGSPQHFGDGTRLSIL.

The V gene is TRBV7-8, the J gene TRBJ2-7; TRBD1 might be the D (6 bases). V was clipped by 2 bases and J by 3 bases, with 11 bases between them. The germline V gene has CDR1 SGHVS and CDR2 FQNEAQ. The CDR3 sequence is 14 residues long. CDR3 bases: TGTGCCAGCAGCTTATCCTGGGACAACTACGAGCAGTACTTC. Amino acid sequence: CASSLSWDNYEQYF. Using reference TRBV7-8 and TRBJ2-7 for the parts outside the CDR3, the full variable domain is GAGVSQSPRYKVAKRGQDVALRCDPISGHVSLFWYQQALGQGPEFLTYFQNEAQLDKSGLPSDRFFAERPEGSVSTLKIQRTQQEDSAVYLCASSLSWDNYEQYFGPGTRLTVT.

The chain couples TRBV6-5 to TRBJ2-7; 9 bases fit TRBD1. CDR3 size: 15 residues. The V segment lost 7 bases and the J segment 3 bases; nucleotides outside the gene matches: 10. The germline V gene encodes CDR1 MNHEY and CDR2 SVGAGI. CDR3 DNA: TGTGCCAGCAAAAGGACAGGGGAAGCCTTCTACGAGCAGTACTTC. Its translation: CASKRTGEAFYEQYF.

J is TRBJ2-3 and V is TRBV11-2; maybe TRBD2 (6 bases). The CDR3 has 15 amino acids. Germline CDR1 reads SGHAT; CDR2 reads FQNNGV. With 5 bases removed from V and 6 bases from J, the gap between germline ends came to 18 bases. The CDR3 DNA is TGTGCCAGCAGCAAAACCGGGGGTAGCGTGGATACGCAGTATTTT. Translating it yields CASSKTGGSVDTQYF.

The chain employs TRBV5-1 and TRBJ2-2; TRBD2 matches 12 bases. The CDR3 has 16 amino acids. CDR1 and CDR2 (germline): SGHRS, YFSETQ. Trimming at V came to 1 base and at J to 7 bases, leaving 5 bases not matched to a gene. The CDR3 reads CASSLRLAGDHGELFF. CDR3 DNA sequence: TGCGCCAGCAGCTTGAGACTAGCGGGAGATCACGGGGAGCTGTTTTTT.